A selection of T cell receptor beta chains follows, all from one sample in a study of shared clonotypes between healthy human individuals. Generated by immunoSEQ multiplex PCR, the TCRdb table keeps only in-frame clones and is missing some. The repertoire holds around 2.1 million clones, with 90% to 96% as singletons. Sequenced sample: naive CD4+ T cells sorted from blood. The receptors were gathered from a man aged 18 to 29 in good health. Each CDR3 is given with its conserved first and last residue. D genes are given only for firm matches. Clone size is stated in some rows and not others, as once, few, many or a class when expanded.

.	TRBD1	TRBJ1-2	TRBV27	CASSPGTGTAGYGYTF	TGTGCCAGCAGCCCCGGGACAGGGACCGCCGGCTATGGCTACACCTTC
once	.	TRBJ1-5	TRBV19	CASSIEGHFNQPQHF	TGTGCCAGTAGTATAGAGGGGCATTTCAATCAGCCCCAGCATTTT
once	.	TRBJ1-3	TRBV5-1	CASSRDKSSGNTIYF	TGCGCCAGCAGCCGGGACAAGAGCTCTGGAAACACCATATATTTT
.	TRBD1	TRBJ2-7	TRBV15	CATSPYRGSYEQYF	TGTGCCACCAGCCCATACAGGGGATCCTACGAGCAGTACTTC
.	.	TRBJ1-4	TRBV7-9	CASSLDGTQNEKLFF	TGTGCCAGCAGCCTCGACGGGACCCAAAATGAAAAACTGTTTTTT
.	.	TRBJ2-7	TRBV6-1	CASSLLNEQYF	TGTGCCAGCAGTCTGCTGAACGAGCAGTACTTC
.	.	TRBJ1-2	TRBV28	CASRNGGAYGYTF	TGTGCCAGCAGAAACGGAGGGGCCTATGGCTACACCTTC
.	.	TRBJ1-1	TRBV19	CASFTDANTEAFF	TGTGCCAGTTTTACAGACGCGAACACTGAAGCTTTCTTT
.	TRBD2	TRBJ2-3	TRBV30	CAWGLADTQYF	TGTGCCTGGGGACTAGCCGATACGCAGTATTTT
once	.	TRBJ1-1	TRBV18	CASSRAGNMNTEAFF	TGTGCCAGCTCACGGGCAGGGAATATGAACACTGAAGCTTTCTTT
.	TRBD1	TRBJ1-5	TRBV2	CASRWGQINQPQHF	TGTGCCAGCAGGTGGGGACAGATTAATCAGCCCCAGCATTTT
.	.	TRBJ2-2	TRBV28	CASSAGRWGVDTGELFF	TGTGCCAGCAGTGCCGGAAGGTGGGGAGTCGACACCGGGGAGCTGTTTTTT
.	.	TRBJ2-2	TRBV6-4	CASSGQGSTGELFF	TGTGCCAGCAGTGGGCAGGGGAGCACCGGGGAGCTGTTTTTT
.	TRBD2	TRBJ2-3	TRBV9	CASSLGRLAGGPEGQYF	TGTGCCAGCAGCCTCGGCCGACTAGCGGGGGGGCCGGAGGGGCAGTATTTT
.	TRBD1	TRBJ2-2	TRBV6-6	CATADRGDTGELFF	TGTGCCACCGCGGACAGGGGGGACACCGGGGAGCTGTTTTTT
.	TRBD2	TRBJ2-1	TRBV9	CASSLDGLAGVPQFF	TGTGCCAGCAGCCTTGACGGACTAGCGGGAGTCCCGCAGTTCTTC
.	.	TRBJ1-2	TRBV19	CASSPAELGLQNYGYTF	TGTGCCAGTAGTCCCGCGGAATTGGGCCTGCAGAACTATGGCTACACCTTC
once	.	TRBJ2-7	TRBV7-9	CASSLSLGGTEQYF	TGTGCCAGCAGCTTAAGTCTAGGAGGGACCGAGCAGTACTTC
.	.	TRBJ1-6	TRBV9	CASSVGGYGNSPLHF	TGTGCCAGCAGCGTGGGGGGCTACGGTAATTCACCCCTCCACTTT
.	.	TRBJ1-4	TRBV29-1	CSIAGSGEKLFF	TGCAGCATCGCCGGGTCAGGTGAAAAACTGTTTTTT
.	TRBD2	TRBJ2-3	TRBV28	CASSRRGAGTDTQYF	TGTGCCAGCAGTCGGCGGGGGGCGGGCACAGATACGCAGTATTTT
.	TRBD2	TRBJ2-5	TRBV28	CASPGLAANPGTQYF	TGTGCCAGCCCCGGTCTAGCGGCGAATCCCGGGACCCAGTACTTC
.	.	TRBJ2-4	TRBV5-1	CASSADSDIQYF	TGCGCCAGCAGCGCCGACTCGGACATTCAGTACTTC
.	TRBD1	TRBJ1-1	TRBV7-9	CASSLPRTGNTEAFF	TGTGCCAGCAGCCTCCCTCGGACAGGAAACACTGAAGCTTTCTTT
.	TRBD2	TRBJ2-1	TRBV28	CASLSGGDNEQFF	TGTGCCAGCCTTAGCGGGGGGGACAATGAGCAGTTCTTC
.	.	TRBJ1-2	TRBV6-4	CASSVSGEAPYGYTF	TGTGCCAGCAGTGTCTCGGGGGAGGCACCCTATGGCTACACCTTC
.	TRBD2	TRBJ2-1	TRBV7-8	CASSLVGTRSSNEQFF	TGTGCCAGCAGCTTAGTGGGGACTAGGTCTTCCAATGAGCAGTTCTTC
.	.	TRBJ1-3	TRBV30	CAWNTGPLSGNTIYF	TGTGCCTGGAACACAGGTCCCCTCTCTGGAAACACCATATATTTT
.	.	TRBJ1-2	TRBV2	CASEGNSYGYTF	TGTGCCAGCGAGGGAAACAGCTATGGCTACACCTTC
.	TRBD1	TRBJ2-7	TRBV27	CASSLEAGGSYEQYF	TGTGCCAGCAGTTTAGAGGCAGGGGGCTCCTACGAGCAGTACTTC
.	TRBD1	TRBJ2-4	TRBV6-1	CASSVGRGFNIQYF	TGTGCCAGCAGTGTAGGCAGGGGGTTTAACATTCAGTACTTC
.	.	TRBJ1-2	TRBV5-1	CASSLGGSSDGYTF	TGCGCCAGCAGCTTGGGGGGGAGTAGCGATGGCTACACCTTC